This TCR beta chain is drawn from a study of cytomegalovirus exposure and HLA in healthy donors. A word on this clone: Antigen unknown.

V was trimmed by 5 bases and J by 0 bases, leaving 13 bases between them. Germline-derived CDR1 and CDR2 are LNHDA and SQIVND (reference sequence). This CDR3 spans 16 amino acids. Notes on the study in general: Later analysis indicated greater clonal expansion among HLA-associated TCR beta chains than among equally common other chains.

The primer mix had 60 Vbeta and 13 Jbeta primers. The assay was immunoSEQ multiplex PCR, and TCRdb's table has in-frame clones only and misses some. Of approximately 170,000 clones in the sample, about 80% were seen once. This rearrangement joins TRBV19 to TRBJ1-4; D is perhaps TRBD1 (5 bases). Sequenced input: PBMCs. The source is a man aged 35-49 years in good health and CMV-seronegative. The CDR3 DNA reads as TGTGCCAGTAGTCTTTCCCGGGACTCAACTAATGAAAAACTGTTTTTT. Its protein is CASSLSRDSTNEKLFF.